The 28 T cell receptor beta chains below come from one sample, sequenced in a study of CD8+ T cells in alopecia areata. RNA was isolated and reverse transcribed to cDNA, the sequencing template. The repertoire was sequenced with immunoSEQ multiplex PCR; TCRdb's copy has only in-frame clones and lacks some. The sample shows under 350,000 clones, no singletons; the ten largest hold 0.9% to 1.5%. Cells that came from pooled cutaneous lymph nodes were sorted using CD4, CD8alpha, NKG2D, NKG2ACE and other markers. Sample: CD4+ T cells sorted from a lymph node. The receptor source for this set is a C3H/HeJ mouse with alopecia areata. MHC haplotype of the strain: H2-k.

The sample holds a few counts of this clone. Genes and germline come from the mouse. The observed sequence ends 4 residues before the CDR3 terminus, with the missing tail filled in from the germline J gene. The sample contains more than one DNA sequence encoding this CDR3. This chain uses TRBV13-1 with TRBJ1-1; 9 bases line up with TRBD1. This CDR3 has 13 residues. CDR1 is NSHNY and CDR2 is SYGAGN in the germline V gene. Partial CDR3 DNA: TGTGCCAGCAGTGATCCGGACAGGGGA. This codes for CASSDPDRG. From start to end, the CDR3 is CASSDPDRGEVFF.

This clone occurred a few times. The gene names given are mouse names. Read data end 4 residues before the CDR3 end; the end is taken from the germline J gene. Other DNA sequences in the same sample also yield this CDR3. V is TRBV19 and J is TRBJ2-5; possible D gene TRBD2, 6 bases. CDR1 is FNHDT, CDR2 SITEND, per germline (reference sequence). There are 14 residues in the CDR3. The CDR3 is CASSIAGGEDTQYF. The CDR3 bases that were read are TGTGCCAGCAGTATTGCGGGGGGAGAAGAC.

This clone was detected a few times. Genes and germline are mouse. The CDR3 extends 4 residues past the end of the read, so its final part is completed from the germline J gene. V and J are TRBV19 and TRBJ2-5; 10 bases agree with TRBD2. Germline CDR1 is FNHDT and CDR2 is SITEND (reference sequence). The CDR3 is 15 amino acids. The part of the CDR3 DNA that was read is TGTGCCAGCAGGTTCCGGGACTGGGGTGGGGAC. It translates to CASRFRDWGGD. The whole CDR3 reads CASRFRDWGGDTQYF.

Remarks on this clone: Any gene name here is a mouse gene name. Read sequence stops 4 residues before the CDR3 end, and the germline J gene provides the missing end. The rearrangement uses TRBV13-2 and TRBJ2-7; no firm D call. V lost 1 base and J lost 3, with 5 bases in between. There are 12 residues in the CDR3. CDR1 is NNHNN and CDR2 is SYGAGS in the germline V gene (reference sequence). The CDR3 here is CASGDYNYEQYF. The DNA read from the CDR3 is TGTGCCAGCGGTGATTACAACTAT.

In this sample, this clone turned up many times. Gene labels here are mouse ones. The CDR3 end lies 4 residues beyond the end of the read and is filled in from the germline J gene. This CDR3 is also generated by other DNA sequences in the sample. V usage is TRBV1 and J usage is TRBJ2-1; TRBD2 agrees at 7 bases. The length of the CDR3 is 15 residues. Trimming cost V 0 bases and J 3 bases; bases outside gene matches: 2. Germline V gene sequence: CDR1 NSQYPW, CDR2 LRSPGD (reference sequence). The CDR3 spells CTCSADWGFYAEQFF. Partial CDR3 DNA: TGCACCTGCAGTGCAGACTGGGGGTTCTATGCT.

There are a few counts of this clone. All gene names here are mouse names. The read gets to within 4 residues of the CDR3 end, and the germline J gene fills in the rest. The genes are TRBV19 and TRBJ2-7, with D perhaps TRBD1 (5 bases). Germline V gene lookup returns CDR1 FNHDT and CDR2 SITEND (reference sequence). There are 15 residues in the CDR3. The ends were cut back, 0 bases at V and 0 bases at J, with 10 bases in the middle. CDR3 region: CASSIAGHSSYEQYF. The sequenced part of the CDR3 DNA is TGTGCCAGCAGTATAGCAGGACACAGCTCCTAT.

This clone was recorded a few times. The gene names given are mouse names. The read is 3 residues too short to cover the CDR3 end, so that end is filled in from the germline J gene. The chain couples TRBV19 to TRBJ1-6; 10 bases agree with TRBD1. TRBJ1-6 is placed among ORFs of uncertain function. There are 14 residues in the CDR3. Trimming took 6 bases from V and 9 from J; bases not matched to a gene: 6. In germline, CDR1 is FNHDT, CDR2 SITEND (reference sequence). CDR3 region: CASTPGTGASPLYF. Incomplete CDR3 DNA: TGTGCCAGCACCCCGGGGACAGGGGCTTCGCCC.

This clone has only a few counts. Gene and germline names: mouse. The read finishes 4 residues shy of the CDR3 end, and the germline J gene is used to complete it. The chain couples TRBV14 to TRBJ2-1, with 7 positions matching TRBD1. The CDR3 consists of 13 residues. CDR1 and CDR2 (germline): SGHDT, FRDEAV. The CDR3 sequence: CASSLGQRAEQFF. The sequenced CDR3 bases are TGTGCCAGCAGTTTGGGACAGAGGGCT.

As to this clone: Mouse gene names apply. The read comes to an end 4 residues before the CDR3 does, leaving the germline J gene to fill in the end. The chain carries TRBV19 and TRBJ2-1; 10 bases match TRBD1. This CDR3 comprises 15 residues. The germline CDR1 and CDR2 sequences are FNHDT and SITEND (reference sequence). After removal of 4 bases from V and 5 bases from J, the junction contained 6 bases not matched to a gene. The chain's CDR3 is CASSPRQGANAEQFF. The CDR3 bases that were read are TGTGCCAGCAGTCCTCGACAGGGGGCGAATGCT.

This clone was recorded a few times. The listed genes are named as in mouse. The read halts 4 residues ahead of the CDR3 end, with the missing end drawn from the germline J gene. The gene calls are TRBV5 and TRBJ2-1; D might be TRBD2 (7 bases). V lost 0 bases, J lost 3 bases, and 9 bases lay in between. Germline CDR1 is LGHNA and CDR2 is YNLKQL (reference sequence). The CDR3 contains 15 residues. CDR3 DNA (partial): TGTGCCAGCAGCCAAGATCGGGGGGCCTATGCT. Translation: CASSQDRGAYA. The complete CDR3 sequence is CASSQDRGAYAEQFF.

Regarding this clone: The gene symbols are mouse symbols. The read gets to within 4 residues of the CDR3 end, and the germline J gene fills in the rest. Other nucleotide sequences in the sample specify the same CDR3. The genes are TRBV19 and TRBJ1-2; 7 nucleotides line up with TRBD1. V gave up 4 bases and J gave up 2 bases; unmatched junction bases: 2. This CDR3 region has 13 residues. Germline V CDR1 and CDR2: FNHDT, SITEND (reference sequence). The CDR3 is CASSPTGNSDYTF. The CDR3 DNA, read in part, is TGTGCCAGCAGTCCGACAGGGAACTCC.

This clone was detected only a few times. Gene names and germline refer to mouse. The sequenced part of the CDR3 DNA is TGTGCCAGCGGTGAGGGGACTGGGGGAGCGCTTGAT. It codes for CASGEGTGGALD. The whole CDR3 is CASGEGTGGALDEQYF. The genes are TRBV13-2 and TRBJ2-7; 11 bases fit TRBD2. The sequenced fragment ends 4 residues before the CDR3 boundary, so the rest is inferred from the germline J gene. This CDR3 has 16 residues. Germline CDR1 NNHNN, CDR2 SYGAGS (reference sequence).

About this clone: The listed genes are named as in mouse. Incomplete CDR3 DNA: TGTGCCAGCAGTATCTCCGGACAATACACA. It encodes CASSISGQYT. The entire CDR3 sequence reads CASSISGQYTEVFF. The chain recombines TRBV19 with TRBJ1-1, with D perhaps TRBD1 (5 bases). Coverage ceases 4 residues before the CDR3 finishes, and the germline J gene fills in the end. Germline lookup yields CDR1 FNHDT and CDR2 SITEND (reference sequence). The ends were cut back, 2 bases at V and 3 bases at J, with 11 bases in the middle. CDR3 length: 14 residues.

This clone was observed a few times. The gene names given are mouse names. Read sequence stops 4 residues before the CDR3 end, and the germline J gene provides the missing end. The chain carries TRBV19 and TRBJ2-3, with 10 nucleotides matching TRBD2. The CDR3 runs to 16 residues. Germline trimming cut 2 bases from V and 1 base from J; bases unmatched to any gene: 4. Germline CDR1 is FNHDT and CDR2 is SITEND (reference sequence). CDR3 bases read: TGTGCCAGCAGTATCGAGACTGGGGGGCGTGCAGAA. Its translation is CASSIETGGRAE. In full, the CDR3 reads CASSIETGGRAETLYF. The full variable domain, rest sourced from reference TRBV19 and TRBJ2-3, is GGIITQTPKFLIGQEGQKLTLKCQQNFNHDTMYWYRQDSGKGLRLIYYSITENDLQKGDLSEGYDASREKKSSFSLTVTSAQKNEMAVFLCASSIETGGRAETLYFGSGTRLTVL.

This clone was counted at least ten times. Gene names refer to mouse genes. The CDR3 is cut off 4 residues early in the read; its end comes from the germline J gene. The same CDR3 arises from other DNA sequences in this sample as well. This chain links TRBV1 with TRBJ2-1; 10 positions agree with TRBD2. Per the germline V gene, CDR1 is NSQYPW and CDR2 is LRSPGD (reference sequence). CDR3 length: 15 residues. Trimming at V came to 1 base and at J to 3 bases, leaving 0 bases not matched to a gene. CDR3 residues: CTCSAGTGGYAEQFF. The sequenced part of the CDR3 DNA is TGCACCTGCAGTGCAGGGACTGGGGGCTATGCT.

This clone was recorded a few times. Gene names denote mouse genes. The CDR3 extends 4 residues past the end of the read, so its final part is completed from the germline J gene. The chain recombines TRBV13-2 with TRBJ2-7, with 8 bases fitting TRBD1. This CDR3 region has 16 residues. The V and J ends lost 5 bases and 0 bases, in that order; junction bases with no gene match: 10. The germline CDR1 and CDR2 sequences are NNHNN and SYGAGS (reference sequence). The CDR3 DNA, read in part, is TGTGCCAGCGGGGTAAAGACAGGGGAAGACTCCTAT. This codes for CASGVKTGEDSY. The CDR3 in its entirety is CASGVKTGEDSYEQYF.

For this clone: Gene names refer to mouse genes. Sequencing ends 4 residues short of the CDR3 end; the germline J gene provides the rest. Other nucleotide sequences in the sample specify the same CDR3. V gene TRBV1 combines with J gene TRBJ1-1; perhaps TRBD1 as D (6 bases). Deletions cut 4 bases from V and 1 base from J, with 10 bases between. Germline lookup yields CDR1 NSQYPW and CDR2 LRSPGD (reference sequence). The CDR3 spans 14 residues. Incomplete CDR3 DNA: TGCACCTGCAGTGACCGCAGGGGGAACACA. It specifies CTCSDRRGNT. The entire CDR3 reads CTCSDRRGNTEVFF.

On this clone itself: Any gene name here is a mouse gene name. The sequence runs out 4 residues before the end of the CDR3; the remainder is reconstructed from the germline J gene. This chain uses TRBV1 with TRBJ1-2; TRBD1 matches 7 bases. This CDR3 is 16 amino acids long. The junction had 8 bases not matched to a gene; V was cut back by 1 base and J by 3 bases. Per germline, CDR1 NSQYPW and CDR2 LRSPGD (reference sequence). The CDR3 bases that were read are TGCACCTGCAGTGCAGCCCAGACAGGGTTAGACTCC. It translates to CTCSAAQTGLDS. The whole CDR3 protein is CTCSAAQTGLDSDYTF.

A remark on this clone: These gene names are mouse names. The read stops 4 residues short of the end of the CDR3; the missing end is completed from the germline J gene. This sample includes further DNA sequences coding for the same CDR3. This sequence joins TRBV13-1 and TRBJ2-7; the D gene is possibly TRBD1 (7 bases). CDR3 length: 14 residues. Germline lookup yields CDR1 NSHNY and CDR2 SYGAGN. The part of the CDR3 DNA that was read is TGTGCCAGCAGTGCTCAGGGGGGTTCGTAT. Protein product: CASSAQGGSY. The CDR3 in its entirety is CASSAQGGSYEQYF.

A remark on this clone: Mouse gene names apply. The CDR3 goes on 4 residues after the read ends, and that part is filled in from the germline J gene. The V call is TRBV19, the J call TRBJ2-1; weak D call: TRBD2 (6 bases). The CDR3 is 13 residues long. The V gene lost 1 base and the J gene lost 5 bases, with 7 bases spanning the gap. In germline, CDR1 is FNHDT, CDR2 SITEND (reference sequence). The sequenced CDR3 bases are TGTGCCAGCAGTATAAGACTGGATGCT. This gives the protein CASSIRLDA. The whole CDR3 reads CASSIRLDAEQFF.

To note about this clone: Gene labels here are mouse ones. CDR3 residues: CASRAGTGVAETLYF. CDR3 DNA, as far as it was read: TGTGCTAGCAGAGCCGGGACAGGGGTTGCAGAA. V and J are TRBV17 and TRBJ2-3; 10 nucleotides line up with TRBD1. The read stops 4 residues short of the end of the CDR3; the missing end is completed from the germline J gene. The CDR3 has 15 residues. V shed 6 bases, J shed 2 bases, and the junction held 5 bases outside the gene matches. Germline loops: CDR1 MNHDT, CDR2 YYDKIL.

Turning to this clone: The gene symbols are mouse symbols. The read gets to within 4 residues of the CDR3 end, and the germline J gene fills in the rest. The rearrangement links TRBV29 to TRBJ1-2, with 7 bases identical to TRBD1. The CDR3 length is 15 residues. CDR1 is MSHET, CDR2 SYDVDS, per germline. J was trimmed by 0 bases and V by 3 bases; bases with no gene match: 4. The CDR3 loop reads CASSFRGQTNSDYTF. The sequenced CDR3 bases are TGTGCTAGCAGTTTCCGGGGACAGACAAACTCC.

About this clone itself: Gene names are the mouse ones. The read halts 4 residues ahead of the CDR3 end, with the missing end drawn from the germline J gene. The genes are TRBV31 and TRBJ1-1, with TRBD1 identical over 8 bases. CDR3 length: 14 residues. The germline CDR1 and CDR2 sequences are GKSSPN and SITVG. V dropped 4 bases and J dropped 2; count of bases not matched to a gene: 6. CDR3 bases read: TGTGCCTGGACCCCGGACAGGGTTAACACA. It translates to CAWTPDRVNT. The full-length CDR3 reads as CAWTPDRVNTEVFF.

Details on this clone: Each gene name is a mouse one. The sequence runs out 4 residues before the end of the CDR3; the remainder is reconstructed from the germline J gene. The chain carries TRBV31 and TRBJ1-2, with 7 bases matching TRBD1. Trimming took 0 bases from V and 2 from J; bases not matched to a gene: 6. Germline CDR1 GKSSPN, CDR2 SITVG. The CDR3 length is 15 residues. This CDR3 is CAWSLPGGGNSDYTF. The sequenced CDR3 bases are TGTGCCTGGAGTCTCCCAGGGGGAGGCAACTCC.

Comment on this clone: Genes and germline are mouse. The DNA ends 4 residues before the CDR3 does, and the rest of the CDR3 is filled in from the germline J gene. V and J are TRBV19 and TRBJ2-1, with 9 bases lining up with TRBD2. This CDR3 comprises 15 residues. CDR1 FNHDT and CDR2 SITEND come from the germline V gene (reference sequence). The DNA read from the CDR3 is TGTGCCAGCAGTCCCCGACTGGGGGTTAAAGCT. This encodes CASSPRLGVKA. In full, the CDR3 reads CASSPRLGVKAEQFF.

This clone has a handful of counts. Gene and germline names: mouse. The CDR3 end lies 4 residues beyond the end of the read and is filled in from the germline J gene. This sample also contains other DNA sequences that code for the same CDR3. The gene calls are TRBV5 and TRBJ2-7; 11 bases match TRBD2. The CDR3 is 15 amino acids. CDR1 LGHNA and CDR2 YNLKQL come from the germline V gene (reference sequence). The covered CDR3 bases are TGTGCCAGCAGCCAACCGGGACTGGGGGCTTAT. It yields the protein CASSQPGLGAY. In full, the CDR3 reads CASSQPGLGAYEQYF.

There are a few counts of this clone. Genes here carry mouse names. Other DNA sequences from this sample encode an identical CDR3 as well. The DNA read from the CDR3 is TGTGCCAGCAGTGGGACTGACACCGGG. It encodes CASSGTDTG. The full CDR3 protein is CASSGTDTGQLYF. J is TRBJ2-2 and V is TRBV13-1; possible D gene TRBD2, 6 bases. Sequencing ends 4 residues short of the CDR3 end; the germline J gene provides the rest. CDR1 NSHNY and CDR2 SYGAGN come from the germline V gene. The CDR3 has 13 residues. Trimming took 3 bases from V and 3 from J, leaving 6 bases between them.

The sample holds a few counts of this clone. The genes and germline here are from mouse. The read stops 4 residues short of the end of the CDR3; the missing end is completed from the germline J gene. This chain connects TRBV1 to TRBJ2-1; D is ambiguous. Between the trimmed V and J ends, which lost 3 bases and 1 base, there was a span of 10 bases. Germline CDR1 is NSQYPW and CDR2 is LRSPGD (reference sequence). The length of the CDR3 is 15 residues. CDR3 in amino acids: CTCSASTPNYAEQFF. CDR3 DNA, as far as it was read: TGCACCTGCAGTGCTTCGACACCAAACTATGCT.